The 2 T cell receptor beta chains in this list originate from one sample, sequenced in a study of regulatory T cells in long-lasting Graves disease. Combining iRepertoire HTBI primers with Arm-PCR of CDR3 regions, the authors built TCR beta libraries. TCRdb passed the multiplex PCR reads through MiXCR, listing each CDR3 protein once. The sample has hundreds of thousands of distinct CDR3 sequences; 15% to 20% are singletons. Time point noted: newly diagnosed GD, antithyroid drugs for less than 3 months. Making the TCR library involved RNA that had been extracted from PBMCs. Sequences were derived from peripheral blood mononuclear cells (PBMCs), sampled at new diagnosis, from a patient treated with antithyroid drugs. The source is a female donor with Graves disease.

This clonotype was counted ten times or more. The chain combines TRBV19 with TRBJ1-1; maybe TRBD1 (5 bases). This CDR3 has 16 amino acids. Germline loops: CDR1 LNHDA, CDR2 SQIVND (reference sequence). V lost 2 bases and J lost 6, with 19 bases in between. In DNA form, the CDR3 reads TGTGCCAGTAGTATACATGCTCCAGGGAGGTTCGCTGAAGCTTTCTTT. It encodes CASSIHAPGRFAEAFF.

This clonotype was seen repeatedly, ten times or more. The rearrangement uses TRBV2 and TRBJ2-5; D is tentatively TRBD1 or TRBD2 (5 bases each). The CDR3 is 15 residues long. In germline, CDR1 is SNHLY, CDR2 FYNNEI. Trimming shortened V by 7 bases and J by 3 bases, and 18 bases separated the two germline ends. The CDR3 sequence is CASTRDHYQEETQYF. The CDR3, as DNA: TGTGCCAGCACTCGGGACCACTATCAGGAAGAGACCCAGTACTTC.